One and the same sample provided the 23 T cell receptor beta chains below, sequenced in a study of blood T cell repertoires in COVID-19. Assay used: immunoSEQ multiplex PCR; TCRdb lists only in-frame clones, some missing. Here the sample spans about 82,000 clones, about 78% being singletons. Material for sequencing was peripheral blood. The origin of the receptors is a man aged 55 to 70 with COVID-19, enrolled during active disease.

The rearrangement uses TRBV9 and TRBJ2-4, with 11 bases aligning to TRBD1. The CDR3 covers 16 residues. V lost 3 bases, J lost 1 base, and 3 bases stayed unmatched. Germline V gene lookup returns CDR1 SGDLS and CDR2 YYNGEE. As DNA, the CDR3 is TGTGCCAGCAGCGGCCGGGACAGGGGGGCCAAAAACATTCAGTACTTC. This gives the protein CASSGRDRGAKNIQYF.

This clone was observed once. CDR3 DNA sequence: TGTGCCAGCAGCGTCCCGACAGATGCTTATAATTCACCCCTCCACTTT. The encoded protein is CASSVPTDAYNSPLHF. The V and J genes are TRBV5-5 and TRBJ1-6; possible D gene TRBD1, 5 bases. V was clipped by 4 bases and J by 4 bases, with 15 bases between them. CDR3 size: 16 residues. The germline CDR1 and CDR2 sequences are SGHKS and YYEKEE (reference sequence).

The chain has TRBV5-8 and TRBJ2-3; possibly TRBD2 for D (7 bases). Germline V gives CDR1 SGHTS, CDR2 YDEGEE. V was pared by 4 bases and J by 10 bases, with 31 bases between. The CDR3 contains 18 residues. The CDR3 coding sequence is TGTGCCAGCAGCGGGGGCTCTAAAGCGGGAACGACGTCCGGGGCGCAGTATTTT. This gives the protein CASSGGSKAGTTSGAQYF.

The chain combines TRBV24-1 with TRBJ2-3; perhaps TRBD2 as D (6 bases). CDR3 length: 14 residues. V was cut by 4 bases and J by 4 bases, with 11 bases left in between. Germline assignment: CDR1 KGHDR and CDR2 SFDVKD. CDR3 DNA sequence: TGTGCCACCAGTGAGTCGGGACTGTCAGATACGCAGTATTTT. It is translated as CATSESGLSDTQYF.

This clone was found a few times. This chain connects TRBV2 to TRBJ2-5; 7 bases align to TRBD1. The CDR3 length is 14 residues. Trimming took 4 bases from V and 1 from J; bases not matched to a gene: 3. The germline CDR1 and CDR2 sequences are SNHLY and FYNNEI. The CDR3 DNA reads as TGTGCCAGCAGTGCTGACAGGGTCCAAGAGACCCAGTACTTC. This codes for CASSADRVQETQYF.

The J gene is TRBJ1-2, the V gene TRBV11-2; D possibly corresponds to TRBD1 (6 bases). V was clipped by 7 bases and J by 12 bases, with 21 bases between them. CDR1 is SGHAT and CDR2 is FQNNGV in the germline V gene. The CDR3 spans 13 residues. This CDR3 is CASNPGHQIRHTF. DNA of the CDR3: TGTGCCAGCAACCCGGGACACCAAATACGCCACACCTTC.

The chain has TRBV5-8 and TRBJ1-1; D not resolved. The CDR3 is 12 residues long. CDR1 is SGHTS and CDR2 is YDEGEE in the germline V gene. V gave up 2 bases and J gave up 7 bases, with 9 bases separating them. The CDR3 bases are TGTGCCAGCAGCTTTATCAGGTTTGAAGCTTTCTTT. This codes for CASSFIRFEAFF.

The rearrangement joins TRBV4-3 to TRBJ2-7; 13 nucleotides line up with TRBD2. This CDR3 has 18 amino acids. Germline CDR1 is LGHNA and CDR2 is YSLEER. Unmatched junction bases numbered 6, after V lost 1 base and J lost 0 bases. DNA for the CDR3: TGCGCCAGCAGCCAAGGGACTAGCGGGAGACCCACCTCCTACGAGCAGTACTTC. Its protein product is CASSQGTSGRPTSYEQYF.

This clone was detected ten times or more. V usage is TRBV19 and J usage is TRBJ2-2; 14 bases agree with TRBD2. V shed 3 bases, J shed 5 bases, and the junction held 8 bases outside the gene matches. Germline CDR1 is LNHDA and CDR2 is SQIVND (reference sequence). This CDR3 spans 18 amino acids. In DNA, the CDR3 is TGTGCCAGTAGTATTGGGGGACTAGCGGGAGCAAAGACCGGGGAGCTGTTTTTT. It specifies CASSIGGLAGAKTGELFF.

V and J are TRBV29-1 and TRBJ2-7, with a weak D call TRBD2 (6 bases). V was clipped by 6 bases and J by 3 bases, with 18 bases between them. This CDR3 has 14 amino acids. Germline V lookup: CDR1 SQVTM, CDR2 ANQGSEA. CDR3 nucleotide sequence: TGCAGCGTCGAGATTGGTCGGGGGAACTACGAGCAGTACTTC. It translates to CSVEIGRGNYEQYF.

This chain links TRBV2 with TRBJ1-2; the D gene is possibly TRBD1 (6 bases). The CDR3 is 14 residues long. Trimming removed 5 bases from V and 0 bases from J, with 10 bases in between. Germline V gene sequence: CDR1 SNHLY, CDR2 FYNNEI. The CDR3 DNA sequence: TGTGCCAGCAGTAGGACAGACACTAACTATGGCTACACCTTC. It specifies CASSRTDTNYGYTF. The variable domain in full, with the rest retrieved from reference TRBV2 and TRBJ1-2, is EPEVTQTPSHQVTQMGQEVILRCVPISNHLYFYWYRQILGQKVEFLVSFYNNEISEKSEIFDDQFSVERPDGSNFTLKIRSTKLEDSAMYFCASSRTDTNYGYTFGSGTRLTVV.

J is TRBJ1-4 and V is TRBV18, with D perhaps TRBD1 (6 bases). CDR1 is KGHSH, CDR2 LQKENI, per germline. The ends were cut back, 5 bases at V and 8 bases at J, with 12 bases in the middle. This CDR3 is built from 13 residues. The CDR3 DNA sequence: TGTGCCAGCTCAACAGGGTTTAGGGAAAAACTGTTTTTT. Translated, it gives CASSTGFREKLFF.

The gene calls are TRBV5-6 and TRBJ1-5, with 7 bases fitting TRBD1. Unmatched junction bases numbered 5, after V lost 2 bases and J lost 0 bases. CDR3 length: 16 amino acids. CDR1 and CDR2 (germline): SGHDT, YYEEEE. In nucleotides, the CDR3 is TGTGCCAGCAGCTTCTTAGGGGGCGGTAGCAATCAGCCCCAGCATTTT. Protein sequence: CASSFLGGGSNQPQHF.

The chain has TRBV5-4 and TRBJ2-3; tentatively, D is TRBD1 (6 bases). V shed 2 bases and J shed 1 base, with 8 bases lying between them. Germline lookup yields CDR1 SGHNT and CDR2 YYREEE (reference sequence). The CDR3 length is 14 residues. The CDR3 coding sequence is TGTGCCAGCAGCTTACAGGGCCGCACAGATACGCAGTATTTT. Amino acid sequence: CASSLQGRTDTQYF.

The sample holds many counts of this clone. V gene TRBV19 combines with J gene TRBJ2-2; D unresolved. V lost 9 bases to trimming and J lost 0 bases, with 8 bases between them. The CDR3 runs to 13 residues. Germline V gene lookup returns CDR1 LNHDA and CDR2 SQIVND (reference sequence). The CDR3: CASHNANTGELFF. CDR3 nucleotide sequence: TGTGCCAGCCACAACGCGAACACCGGGGAGCTGTTTTTT. Combining the CDR3 with reference TRBV19 and TRBJ2-2 gives the whole variable domain DGGITQSPKYLFRKEGQNVTLSCEQNLNHDAMYWYRQDPGQGLRLIYYSQIVNDFQKGDIAEGYSVSREKKESFPLTVTSAQKNPTAFYLCASHNANTGELFFGEGSRLTVL.

The chain carries TRBV27 and TRBJ1-5, with D possibly TRBD1 on 6 matching bases. Trimming pared 6 bases from V and 0 bases from J, leaving 12 bases between. This CDR3 region has 15 residues. Looked up from germline, CDR1 is MNHEY and CDR2 is SMNVEV (reference sequence). CDR3 in amino acids: CASRPGDGSNQPQHF. CDR3 coding DNA: TGTGCCAGCAGGCCAGGGGACGGTAGCAATCAGCCCCAGCATTTT.

This clone has a handful of counts. The V call is TRBV6-1, the J call TRBJ1-4; 8 nucleotides agree with TRBD1. Per the germline V gene, CDR1 is MNHNS and CDR2 is SASEGT. J gave up 5 bases and V 0 bases, and 2 bases lay outside the gene matches. The length of the CDR3 is 15 residues. In DNA, the CDR3 is TGTGCCAGCAGTGAAGCCGACAGGGGCAATGAAAAACTGTTTTTT. Its protein product is CASSEADRGNEKLFF.

The chain joins TRBV2 to TRBJ1-1; possible D gene TRBD1, 6 bases. This CDR3 has 14 amino acids. CDR1 and CDR2 (germline): SNHLY, FYNNEI. Between the trimmed V and J ends, which lost 8 bases and 1 base, there was a span of 14 bases. CDR3 region: CASGEQGPNTEAFF. In nucleotides, the CDR3 is TGTGCCAGCGGGGAACAGGGACCGAACACTGAAGCTTTCTTT.

The chain recombines TRBV9 with TRBJ1-2; TRBD1 is a possible D gene (5 bases). The V and J ends lost 0 bases and 7 bases respectively, with 16 bases between them. This CDR3 comprises 15 residues. CDR1 and CDR2 (germline): SGDLS, YYNGEE. Here the CDR3 reads CASSVESAGLGGYTF. The CDR3 bases are TGTGCCAGCAGCGTAGAGTCGGCAGGGCTGGGTGGCTACACCTTC.

This chain connects TRBV12-3 or TRBV12-4 to TRBJ1-1; D unclear. The V end lost 7 bases, the J end lost 4 bases, and 10 bases lay between the germline ends. The CDR3 length is 12 residues. The CDR3 DNA sequence: TGTGCCAGCACCGGGGTTGCCACTGAAGCTTTCTTT. This translates into CASTGVATEAFF.

The chain has TRBV6-5 and TRBJ2-3; TRBD2 matches 9 bases. The CDR3 runs to 13 residues. J gave up 6 bases and V 8 bases, and 6 bases lay outside the gene matches. Germline V gives CDR1 MNHEY, CDR2 SVGAGI. In nucleotides, the CDR3 is TGTGCCAGCCTGGGCAGCGGGAGGGATACGCAGTATTTT. Its protein is CASLGSGRDTQYF.

This clone appeared many times. The chain employs TRBV7-9 and TRBJ1-3; no reliable D call. V dropped 5 bases and J dropped 7 bases, with 9 bases sitting between them. This CDR3 contains 12 residues. The germline gives CDR1 SEHNR, CDR2 FQNEAQ (reference sequence). The CDR3 protein is CASSSQQNTIYF. CDR3 in DNA: TGTGCCAGCAGCAGCCAACAGAACACCATATATTTT. Complete variable domain (other parts from reference TRBV7-9 and TRBJ1-3): DTGVSQNPRHKITKRGQNVTFRCDPISEHNRLYWYRQTLGQGPEFLTYFQNEAQLEKSRLLSDRFSAERPKGSFSTLEIQRTEQGDSAMYLCASSSQQNTIYFGEGSWLTVV.

This clone was picked up one time. This chain connects TRBV7-9 to TRBJ2-5; 7 bases line up with TRBD1. Germline loops: CDR1 SEHNR, CDR2 FQNEAQ (reference sequence). V shed 5 bases and J 4 bases; nucleotides not matched to a gene: 7. The length of the CDR3 is 14 residues. The CDR3 DNA sequence: TGTGCCAGCAGCCGACAGGGACACCGAGAGACCCAGTACTTC. Its translation is CASSRQGHRETQYF.